Below, 20 T cell receptor beta chains from the same sample are listed, as sequenced in a study of post-analysis software for immune sequencing data. Study-wide results and limits: TRBV5-6, TRBV5-1 and TRBV20-1 belonged to a set of five TRBV segments that were more frequent in patients than controls.

No antigen is known for these receptors. The TCR beta cDNA libraries carried unique molecular identifiers. TCRdb reprocessed the PCR reads with MiXCR, giving one entry per CDR3 protein. The table has hundreds of thousands of distinct CDR3 sequences, 55% to 60% seen once; the top ten hold 11%. Sequenced material: blood. Source of these receptors: a girl under 10 years old with multiple sclerosis.

The CDR3: CASSGQSANYGYTF. The CDR3 region has the DNA TGCGCCAGCAGTGGACAGTCAGCTAACTATGGCTACACCTTC. The chain joins TRBV5-1 to TRBJ1-2, with D perhaps TRBD1 (6 bases). The CDR3 extends over 14 amino acids. Germline CDR1 reads SGHRS; CDR2 reads YFSETQ. The V end lost 5 bases, the J end lost 0 bases, and 11 bases lay between the germline ends.

This chain joins TRBV28 and TRBJ1-1, with D tentatively TRBD1 (6 bases). Between the trimmed V and J ends, which lost 3 bases and 0 bases, there was a span of 11 bases. This CDR3 is 15 amino acids long. CDR1 is MDHEN, CDR2 SYDVKM, per germline. The CDR3 protein is CASSLVGGVNTEAFF. DNA for the CDR3: TGTGCCAGCAGTTTGGTCGGGGGCGTGAACACTGAAGCTTTCTTT.

V is TRBV20-1 and J is TRBJ2-5; 16 nucleotides line up with TRBD2. This CDR3 has 15 residues. The J segment lost 5 bases and the V segment lost 5 bases, leaving 5 bases of the junction unmatched. Germline V CDR1 and CDR2: DFQATT, SNEGSKA (reference sequence). CDR3 DNA: TGCAGTGCTTCGGGACTAGCGGGGGGGACGGAGACCCAGTACTTC. Protein product: CSASGLAGGTETQYF.

The chain employs TRBV12-3 or TRBV12-4 and TRBJ2-1; TRBD1 agrees at 9 bases. V was pared by 6 bases and J by 14 bases, with 5 bases of the junction left unmatched. The CDR3 length is 11 residues. Here the CDR3 DNA reads TGTGCCAGCAGGTCCACAGGGGGCAAGTTCTTC. As protein: CASRSTGGKFF.

This clonotype was observed a few times. The chain recombines TRBV25-1 with TRBJ2-3; 8 bases are shared with TRBD1. Losses at the gene ends were 1 base for V and 2 bases for J; bases not matched to a gene: 5. CDR1 is MGHDK, CDR2 SYGVNS, per germline. CDR3 size: 16 residues. The CDR3 protein is CASSESAGGFTDTQYF. CDR3 nucleotide sequence: TGTGCCAGCAGTGAATCGGCAGGGGGCTTCACAGATACGCAGTATTTT.

This chain links TRBV7-2 with TRBJ2-1; 14 bases are a match to TRBD2. Germline-derived CDR1 and CDR2 are SGHTA and FQGNSA. The CDR3 extends over 16 amino acids. J gave up 9 bases and V 4 bases, and 8 bases lay outside the gene matches. The CDR3, as DNA: TGTGCCAGCAGCTCACTGGGACTAGCGGGAGCTGGTGAGCAGTTCTTC. It specifies CASSSLGLAGAGEQFF.

This clonotype was counted only a few times. The CDR3 DNA follows: TGTGCCAGCAGTTCGGGGGGTGTTGGCTACACCTTC. It codes for CASSSGGVGYTF. The chain is built from TRBV6-5 and TRBJ1-2; perhaps TRBD1 as D (5 bases). V was shortened by 4 bases and J by 7 bases, with 10 bases between the two germline ends. The CDR3 consists of 12 residues. CDR1 is MNHEY, CDR2 SVGAGI, per germline.

The CDR3: CASTKGGGNTEAFF. CDR3 in DNA: TGTGCCAGCACCAAGGGGGGCGGGAACACTGAAGCTTTCTTT. V gene TRBV2 combines with J gene TRBJ1-1; weak D call: TRBD1 (6 bases). Germline CDR1 and CDR2: SNHLY and FYNNEI. The CDR3 covers 14 residues. With 7 bases removed from V and 1 base from J, the gap between germline ends came to 13 bases.

The V and J genes are TRBV10-1 and TRBJ2-1, with 9 bases lining up with TRBD1. The V segment lost 6 bases and the J segment 7 bases; nucleotides outside the gene matches: 7. Germline V gene data show CDR1 as WNHNN and CDR2 as SYGVQD (reference sequence). The CDR3 has 14 amino acids. The CDR3: CASRPGQGTNEQFF. The CDR3 DNA reads TGCGCCAGCAGGCCTGGACAGGGGACGAATGAGCAGTTCTTC.

V and J are TRBV5-1 and TRBJ2-1; D remains ambiguous. V lost 6 bases to trimming and J lost 4 bases, with 17 bases between them. Germline V lookup: CDR1 SGHRS, CDR2 YFSETQ. CDR3 length: 15 residues. The CDR3 region has the DNA TGCGCCAGCACCAACTCGGATCCTGGGTACAATGAGCAGTTCTTC. Its protein product is CASTNSDPGYNEQFF.

V and J are TRBV18 and TRBJ2-1; 11 bases agree with TRBD2. Germline loops: CDR1 KGHSH, CDR2 LQKENI. The CDR3 is 15 amino acids. V was clipped by 4 bases and J by 5 bases; unmatched bases: 4. This chain's CDR3 is CASSLAGGPNNEQFF. The CDR3 nucleotides are TGTGCCAGCTCACTAGCGGGAGGGCCTAACAATGAGCAGTTCTTC.

The V call is TRBV7-9, the J call TRBJ2-4; 10 nucleotides agree with TRBD1. The V gene's germline CDR1 is SEHNR and CDR2 FQNEAQ (reference sequence). V lost 6 bases to trimming and J lost 8 bases; unmatched junction nucleotides: 4. This CDR3 is 13 amino acids long. DNA for the CDR3: TGTGCCAGCAGTTGGACAGGGGGGGACATTCAGTACTTC. This codes for CASSWTGGDIQYF.

This rearrangement joins TRBV12-3 or TRBV12-4 to TRBJ1-6; D call uncertain. This CDR3 region has 13 residues. V was pared by 3 bases and J by 10 bases, with 10 bases between. CDR3 amino acids: CASSLRSISPLHF. The CDR3 DNA follows: TGTGCCAGCAGTTTGAGGAGCATCTCACCCCTCCACTTT.

The chain uses TRBV12-3 or TRBV12-4 and TRBJ1-2, with D perhaps TRBD1 (5 bases). The CDR3 spans 13 residues. Between the trimmed V and J ends, which lost 5 bases and 7 bases, there was a span of 14 bases. This CDR3 reads CASSTGTYVGYTF. CDR3 in DNA: TGTGCCAGCAGTACCGGGACCTACGTTGGCTACACCTTC.

The rearrangement joins TRBV7-2 to TRBJ2-5; D perhaps matches TRBD2 (6 bases). Germline assignment: CDR1 SGHTA and CDR2 FQGNSA. Between the trimmed V and J ends, which lost 5 bases and 2 bases, there was a span of 15 bases. The CDR3 length is 15 residues. DNA of the CDR3: TGTGCCAGCAGCCGGGTAGCGGCCCTACAAGAGACCCAGTACTTC. This translates into CASSRVAALQETQYF.

V is TRBV20-1 and J is TRBJ1-1, with a possible D match to TRBD1 (5 bases). The V end lost 3 bases, the J end lost 5 bases, and 13 bases lay between the germline ends. From germline, CDR1 is DFQATT and CDR2 SNEGSKA (reference sequence). The CDR3 runs to 13 residues. The CDR3 nucleotides read TGCAGTGCTAGTCGACCGGGGGATACTGAAGCTTTCTTT. Protein product: CSASRPGDTEAFF.

This clonotype was observed a single time. This chain links TRBV30 with TRBJ2-3; the D gene is possibly TRBD2 (6 bases). This CDR3 comprises 14 residues. V lost 1 base and J 3 bases, leaving 11 bases between the germline ends. Looked up from germline, CDR1 is GTSNPN and CDR2 is SVGIG (reference sequence). The CDR3 reads CAWSAPGVTDTQYF. Written as DNA, the CDR3 is TGTGCCTGGAGTGCCCCGGGGGTGACAGATACGCAGTATTTT.

This chain links TRBV29-1 with TRBJ2-7; 7 positions agree with TRBD1. V lost 4 bases, J lost 4 bases, and 10 bases stayed unmatched. The CDR3 consists of 14 residues. CDR1 SQVTM and CDR2 ANQGSEA come from the germline V gene. In DNA, the CDR3 is TGCAGCGTTGGGGGCGACAGGGTGGGGTACGAGCAGTACTTC. This codes for CSVGGDRVGYEQYF.

The chain employs TRBV3-1 and TRBJ2-1; 10 positions match TRBD2. The CDR3 sequence is 15 residues long. The V segment lost 0 bases and the J segment 9 bases; nucleotides outside the gene matches: 5. Germline CDR1 is LGHDT and CDR2 is YNNKEL (reference sequence). In nucleotides, the CDR3 is TGTGCCAGCAGCCAAGAAAGCGGGAGGGGATCTGAGCAGTTCTTC. It specifies CASSQESGRGSEQFF.

The CDR3 sequence: CSVGRTGEQFF. CDR3 nucleotides: TGCAGCGTCGGACGGACTGGAGAGCAGTTCTTC. The rearrangement links TRBV29-1 to TRBJ2-1, with D possibly being TRBD2 (5 bases). V lost 6 bases to trimming and J lost 10 bases, with 13 bases between them. Germline loops: CDR1 SQVTM, CDR2 ANQGSEA. CDR3 length: 11 residues.